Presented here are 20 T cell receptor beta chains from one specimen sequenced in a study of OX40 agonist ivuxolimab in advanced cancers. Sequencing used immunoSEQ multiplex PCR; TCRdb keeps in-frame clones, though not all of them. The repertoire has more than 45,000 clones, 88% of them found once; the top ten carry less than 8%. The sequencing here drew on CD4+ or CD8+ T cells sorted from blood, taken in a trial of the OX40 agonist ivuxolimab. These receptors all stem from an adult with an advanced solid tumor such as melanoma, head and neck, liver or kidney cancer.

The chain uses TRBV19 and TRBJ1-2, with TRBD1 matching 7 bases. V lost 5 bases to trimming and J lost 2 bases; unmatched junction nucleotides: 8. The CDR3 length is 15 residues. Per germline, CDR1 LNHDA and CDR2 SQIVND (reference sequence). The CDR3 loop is CASSRSGQTNYGYTF. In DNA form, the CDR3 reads TGTGCCAGTAGTCGATCGGGACAGACGAACTATGGCTACACCTTC.

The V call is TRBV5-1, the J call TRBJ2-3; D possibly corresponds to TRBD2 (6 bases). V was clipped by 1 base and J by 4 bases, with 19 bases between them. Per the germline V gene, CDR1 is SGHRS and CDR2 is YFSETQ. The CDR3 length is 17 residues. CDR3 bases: TGCGCCAGCAGCTTGCCGGCTAGCGCTCAAGGATCAGATACGCAGTATTTT. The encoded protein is CASSLPASAQGSDTQYF.

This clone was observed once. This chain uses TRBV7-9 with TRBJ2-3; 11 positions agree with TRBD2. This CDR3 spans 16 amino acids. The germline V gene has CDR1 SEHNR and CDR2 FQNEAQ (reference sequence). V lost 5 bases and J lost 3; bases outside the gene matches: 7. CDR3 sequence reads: CASSISGRAGTDTQYF. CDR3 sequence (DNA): TGTGCCAGCAGCATTAGCGGGAGGGCCGGAACAGATACGCAGTATTTT.

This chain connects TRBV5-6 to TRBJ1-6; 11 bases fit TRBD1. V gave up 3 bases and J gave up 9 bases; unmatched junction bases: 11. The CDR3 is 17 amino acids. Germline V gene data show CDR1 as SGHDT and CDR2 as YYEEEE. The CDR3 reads CASSSNNLGQGGSPLHF. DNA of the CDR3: TGTGCCAGCAGCTCTAATAACTTGGGACAGGGGGGTTCACCCCTCCACTTT.

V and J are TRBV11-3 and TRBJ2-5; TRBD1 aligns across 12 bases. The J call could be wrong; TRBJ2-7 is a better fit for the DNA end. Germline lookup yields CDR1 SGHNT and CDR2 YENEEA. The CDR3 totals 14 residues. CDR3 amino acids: CASSTRDRGHEQYF. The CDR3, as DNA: TGTGCCAGCAGCACCCGGGACAGGGGGCACGAGCAGTACTTC.

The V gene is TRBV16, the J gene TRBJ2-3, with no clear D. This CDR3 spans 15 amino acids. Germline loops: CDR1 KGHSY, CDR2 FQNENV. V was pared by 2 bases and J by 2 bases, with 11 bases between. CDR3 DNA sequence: TGTGCCAGCAGCCAACGTATAGGGAACACAGATACGCAGTATTTT. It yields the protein CASSQRIGNTDTQYF.

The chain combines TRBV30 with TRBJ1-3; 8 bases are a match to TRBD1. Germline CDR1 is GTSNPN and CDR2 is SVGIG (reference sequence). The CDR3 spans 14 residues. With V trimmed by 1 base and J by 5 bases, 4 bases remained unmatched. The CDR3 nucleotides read TGTGCCTGGAGTGGGCGACAGGGGAGAAACACCATATATTTT. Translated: CAWSGRQGRNTIYF.

The CDR3 region is CASSRGLASYEQFF. The CDR3 region has the DNA TGTGCCAGCAGCAGAGGACTAGCGTCATATGAGCAGTTCTTC. The chain joins TRBV11-2 to TRBJ2-1, with 9 bases fitting TRBD2. The CDR3 runs to 14 residues. Germline loops: CDR1 SGHAT, CDR2 FQNNGV. The V and J ends lost 5 bases and 8 bases, in that order; junction bases with no gene match: 7.

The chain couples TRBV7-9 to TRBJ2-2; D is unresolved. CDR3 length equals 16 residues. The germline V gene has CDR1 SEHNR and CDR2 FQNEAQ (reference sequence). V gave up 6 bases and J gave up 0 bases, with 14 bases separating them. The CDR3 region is CASSRLGKANTGELFF. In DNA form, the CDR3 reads TGTGCCAGCAGTCGACTTGGAAAAGCGAACACCGGGGAGCTGTTTTTT.

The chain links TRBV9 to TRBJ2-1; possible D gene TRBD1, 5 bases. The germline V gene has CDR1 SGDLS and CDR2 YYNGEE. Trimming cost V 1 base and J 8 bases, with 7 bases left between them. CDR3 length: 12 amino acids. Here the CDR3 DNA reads TGTGCCAGCAGCGTAAAAGGGGATGAGCAGTTCTTC. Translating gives CASSVKGDEQFF.

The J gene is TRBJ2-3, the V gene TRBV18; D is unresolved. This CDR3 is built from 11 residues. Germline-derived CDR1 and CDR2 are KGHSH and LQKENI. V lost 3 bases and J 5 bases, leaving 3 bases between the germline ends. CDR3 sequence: CASSPKDTQYF. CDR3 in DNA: TGTGCCAGCTCACCGAAAGATACGCAGTATTTT.

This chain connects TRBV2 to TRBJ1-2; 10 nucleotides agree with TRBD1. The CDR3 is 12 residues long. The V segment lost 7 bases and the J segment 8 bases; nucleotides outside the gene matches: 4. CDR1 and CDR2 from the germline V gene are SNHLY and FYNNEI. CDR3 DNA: TGTGCCAGCACCACGACAGGGGGCGGCTACACCTTC. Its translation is CASTTTGGGYTF.

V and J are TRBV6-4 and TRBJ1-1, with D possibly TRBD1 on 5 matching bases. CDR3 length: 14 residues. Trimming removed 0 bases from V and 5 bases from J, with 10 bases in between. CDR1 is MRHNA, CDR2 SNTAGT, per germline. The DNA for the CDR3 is TGTGCCAGCAGTGACTCTGACAGAGGGACTGAAGCTTTCTTT. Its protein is CASSDSDRGTEAFF.

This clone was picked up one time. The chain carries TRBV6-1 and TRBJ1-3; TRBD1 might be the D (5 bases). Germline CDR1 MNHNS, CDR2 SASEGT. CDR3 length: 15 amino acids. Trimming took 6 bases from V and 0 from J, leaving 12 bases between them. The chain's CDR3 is CASSDQGYSGNTIYF. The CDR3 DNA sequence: TGTGCCAGCAGCGACCAGGGTTACTCTGGAAACACCATATATTTT.

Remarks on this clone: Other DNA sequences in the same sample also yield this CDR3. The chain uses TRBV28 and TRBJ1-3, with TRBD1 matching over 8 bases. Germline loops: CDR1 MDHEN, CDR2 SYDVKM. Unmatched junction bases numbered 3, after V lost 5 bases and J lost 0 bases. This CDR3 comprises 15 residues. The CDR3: CASSLTGGSGNTIYF. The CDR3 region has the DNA TGTGCCAGCAGTCTTACAGGGGGCTCTGGAAACACCATATATTTT.

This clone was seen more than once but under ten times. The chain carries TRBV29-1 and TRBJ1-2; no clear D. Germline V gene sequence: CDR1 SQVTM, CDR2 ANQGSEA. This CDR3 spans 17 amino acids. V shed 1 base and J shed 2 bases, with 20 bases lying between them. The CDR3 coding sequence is TGCAGCGTTGAAGTGACTGGGCGAGGAACTCCAAACTATGGCTACACCTTC. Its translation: CSVEVTGRGTPNYGYTF.

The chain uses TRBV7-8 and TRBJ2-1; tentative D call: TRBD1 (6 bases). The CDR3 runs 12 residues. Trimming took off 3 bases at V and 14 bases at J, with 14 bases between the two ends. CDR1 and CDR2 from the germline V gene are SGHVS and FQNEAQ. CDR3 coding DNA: TGTGCCAGCAGCTTCGAACGAACAGGGAAGTTCTTC. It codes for CASSFERTGKFF.

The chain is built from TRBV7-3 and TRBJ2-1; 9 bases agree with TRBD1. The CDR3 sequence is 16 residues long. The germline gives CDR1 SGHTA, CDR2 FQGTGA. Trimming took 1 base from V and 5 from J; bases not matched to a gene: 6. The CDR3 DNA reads TGTGCCAGCAGCTTAAGTGGGACAGGGTCGGACAATGAGCAGTTCTTC. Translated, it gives CASSLSGTGSDNEQFF.

CDR3 region: CASSQDGQVNTGELFF. The CDR3 DNA reads TGCGCCAGCAGCCAAGATGGGCAGGTAAACACCGGGGAGCTGTTTTTT. The chain links TRBV4-1 to TRBJ2-2; no clear D gene. Germline CDR1 and CDR2: MGHRA and YSYEKL. The ends were cut back, 0 bases at V and 2 bases at J, with 10 bases in the middle. The length of the CDR3 is 16 residues.

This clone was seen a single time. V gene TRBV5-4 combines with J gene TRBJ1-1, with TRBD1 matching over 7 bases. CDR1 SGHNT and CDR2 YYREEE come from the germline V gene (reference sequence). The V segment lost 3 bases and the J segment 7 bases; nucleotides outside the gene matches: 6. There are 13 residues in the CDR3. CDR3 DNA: TGTGCCAGCAGCTCCTATACAGGGGTTGAAGCTTTCTTT. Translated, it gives CASSSYTGVEAFF.